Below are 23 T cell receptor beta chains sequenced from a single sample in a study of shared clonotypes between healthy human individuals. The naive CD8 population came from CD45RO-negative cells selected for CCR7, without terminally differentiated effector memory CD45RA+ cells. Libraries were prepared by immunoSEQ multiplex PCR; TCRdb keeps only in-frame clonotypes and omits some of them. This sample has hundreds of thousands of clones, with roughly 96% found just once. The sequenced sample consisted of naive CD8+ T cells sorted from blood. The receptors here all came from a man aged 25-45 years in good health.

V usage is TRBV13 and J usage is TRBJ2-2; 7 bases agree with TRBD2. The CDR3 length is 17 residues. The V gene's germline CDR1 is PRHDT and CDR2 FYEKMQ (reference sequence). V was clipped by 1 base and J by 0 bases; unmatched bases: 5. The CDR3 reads CASSLVVREANTGELFF. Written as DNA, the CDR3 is TGTGCCAGCAGCTTAGTGGTCCGGGAGGCGAACACCGGGGAGCTGTTTTTT. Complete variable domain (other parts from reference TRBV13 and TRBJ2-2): AAGVIQSPRHLIKEKRETATLKCYPIPRHDTVYWYQQGPGQDPQFLISFYEKMQSDKGSIPDRFSAQQFSDYHSELNMSSLELGDSALYFCASSLVVREANTGELFFGEGSRLTVL.

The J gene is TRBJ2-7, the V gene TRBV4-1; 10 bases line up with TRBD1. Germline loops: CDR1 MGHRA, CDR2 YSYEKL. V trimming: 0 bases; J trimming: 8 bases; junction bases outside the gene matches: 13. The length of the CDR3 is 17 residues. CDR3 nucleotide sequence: TGCGCCAGCAGCCAAGAGTCGACGGGACAGGGGCTTATACAGCAGTACTTC. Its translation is CASSQESTGQGLIQQYF.

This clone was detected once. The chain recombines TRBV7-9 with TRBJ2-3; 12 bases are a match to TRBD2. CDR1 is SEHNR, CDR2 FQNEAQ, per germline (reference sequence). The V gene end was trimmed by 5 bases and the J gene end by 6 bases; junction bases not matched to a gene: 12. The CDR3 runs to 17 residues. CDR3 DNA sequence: TGTGCCAGCAGCCCCCCGACTAGCGGGGGATGGCGTGATACGCAGTATTTT. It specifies CASSPPTSGGWRDTQYF.

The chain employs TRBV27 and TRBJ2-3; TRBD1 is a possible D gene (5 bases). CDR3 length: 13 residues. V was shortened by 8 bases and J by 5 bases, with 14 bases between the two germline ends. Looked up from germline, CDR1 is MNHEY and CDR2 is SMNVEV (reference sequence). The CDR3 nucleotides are TGTGCCAGCCTTCAAGGGGTGGGAGATACGCAGTATTTT. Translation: CASLQGVGDTQYF.

As DNA, the CDR3 is TGTGCCAGCAGCACCGGGACTAGCGGGCGTCAAGAGACCCAGTACTTC. It translates to CASSTGTSGRQETQYF. The J gene is TRBJ2-5, the V gene TRBV9, with TRBD2 identical over 12 bases. CDR3 length: 16 residues. Unmatched junction bases numbered 6, after V lost 4 bases and J lost 2 bases. Germline V lookup: CDR1 SGDLS, CDR2 YYNGEE.

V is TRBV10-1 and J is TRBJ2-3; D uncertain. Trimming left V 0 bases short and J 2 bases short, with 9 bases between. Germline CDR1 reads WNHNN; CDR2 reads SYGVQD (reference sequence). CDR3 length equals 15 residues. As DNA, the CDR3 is TGCGCCAGCAGTGAGTCGATATCAGCCACAGATACGCAGTATTTT. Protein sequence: CASSESISATDTQYF.

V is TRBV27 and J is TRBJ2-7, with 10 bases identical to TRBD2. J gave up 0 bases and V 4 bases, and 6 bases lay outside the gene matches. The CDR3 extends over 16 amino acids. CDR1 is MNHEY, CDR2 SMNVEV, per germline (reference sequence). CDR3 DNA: TGTGCCAGCAGTTACGGAGGACTAGCGGCCTCCTACGAGCAGTACTTC. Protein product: CASSYGGLAASYEQYF.

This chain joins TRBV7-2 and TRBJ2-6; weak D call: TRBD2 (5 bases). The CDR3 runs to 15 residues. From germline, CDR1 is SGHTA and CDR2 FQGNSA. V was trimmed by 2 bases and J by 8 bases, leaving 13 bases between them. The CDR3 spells CASSLWPRGPNVLTF. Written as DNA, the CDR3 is TGTGCCAGCAGCTTATGGCCTCGGGGTCCCAACGTCCTGACTTTC. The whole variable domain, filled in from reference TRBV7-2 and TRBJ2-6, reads GAGVSQSPSNKVTEKGKDVELRCDPISGHTALYWYRQSLGQGLEFLIYFQGNSAPDKSGLPSDRFSAERTGGSVSTLTIQRTQQEDSAVYLCASSLWPRGPNVLTFGAGSRLTVL.

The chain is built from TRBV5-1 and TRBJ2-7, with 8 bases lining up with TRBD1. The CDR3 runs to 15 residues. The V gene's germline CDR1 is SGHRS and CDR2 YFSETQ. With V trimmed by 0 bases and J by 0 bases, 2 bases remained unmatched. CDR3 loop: CASSLATGGSYEQYF. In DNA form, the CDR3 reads TGCGCCAGCAGCTTGGCAACAGGGGGCTCCTACGAGCAGTACTTC.

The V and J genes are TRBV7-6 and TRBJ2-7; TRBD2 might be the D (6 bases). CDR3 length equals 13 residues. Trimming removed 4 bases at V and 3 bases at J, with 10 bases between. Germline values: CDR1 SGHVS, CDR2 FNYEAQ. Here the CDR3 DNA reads TGTGCCAGCAGCTGGGGACTGAGCTACGAGCAGTACTTC. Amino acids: CASSWGLSYEQYF.

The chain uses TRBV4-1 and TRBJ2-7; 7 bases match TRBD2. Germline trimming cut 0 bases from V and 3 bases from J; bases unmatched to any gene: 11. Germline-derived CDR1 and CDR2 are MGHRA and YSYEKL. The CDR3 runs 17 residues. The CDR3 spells CASSQEASGRLGYEQYF. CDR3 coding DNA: TGCGCCAGCAGCCAAGAGGCTAGCGGACGGTTAGGCTACGAGCAGTACTTC.

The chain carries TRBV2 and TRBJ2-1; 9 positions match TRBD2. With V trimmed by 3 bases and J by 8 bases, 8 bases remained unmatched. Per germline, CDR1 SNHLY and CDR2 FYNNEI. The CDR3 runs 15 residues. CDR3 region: CASSDGSGSLDEQFF. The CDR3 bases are TGTGCCAGCAGTGATGGTAGCGGGAGTTTGGATGAGCAGTTCTTC.

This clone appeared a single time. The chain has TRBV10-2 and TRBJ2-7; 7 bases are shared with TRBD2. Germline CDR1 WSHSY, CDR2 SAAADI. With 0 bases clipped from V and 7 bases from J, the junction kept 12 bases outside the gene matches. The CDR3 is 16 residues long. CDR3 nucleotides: TGCGCCAGCAGTGAGTCGATAGGACTAGGGGATTGGGAGCAGTACTTC. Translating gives CASSESIGLGDWEQYF.

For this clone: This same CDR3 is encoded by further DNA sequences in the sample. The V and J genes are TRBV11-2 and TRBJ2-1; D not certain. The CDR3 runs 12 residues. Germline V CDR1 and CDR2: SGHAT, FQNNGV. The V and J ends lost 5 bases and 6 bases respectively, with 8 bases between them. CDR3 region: CASSLSPNEQFF. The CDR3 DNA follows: TGTGCCAGCAGCCTATCCCCCAATGAGCAGTTCTTC. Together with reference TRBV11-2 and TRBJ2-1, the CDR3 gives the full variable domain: EAGVAQSPRYKIIEKRQSVAFWCNPISGHATLYWYQQILGQGPKLLIQFQNNGVVDDSQLPKDRFSAERLKGVDSTLKIQPAKLEDSAVYLCASSLSPNEQFFGPGTRLTVL.

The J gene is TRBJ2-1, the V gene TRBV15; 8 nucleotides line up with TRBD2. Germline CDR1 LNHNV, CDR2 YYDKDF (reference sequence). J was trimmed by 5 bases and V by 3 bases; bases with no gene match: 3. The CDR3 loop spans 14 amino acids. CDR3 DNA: TGTGCCACCAGCAGGACAGCGGGGGACAATGAGCAGTTCTTC. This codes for CATSRTAGDNEQFF.

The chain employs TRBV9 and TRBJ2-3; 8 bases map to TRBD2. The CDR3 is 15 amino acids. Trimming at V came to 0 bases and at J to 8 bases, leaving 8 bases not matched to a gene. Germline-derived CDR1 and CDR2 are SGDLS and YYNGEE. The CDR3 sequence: CASSVEFGRASTQYF. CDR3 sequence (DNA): TGTGCCAGCAGCGTAGAATTCGGGAGGGCCTCTACGCAGTATTTT.

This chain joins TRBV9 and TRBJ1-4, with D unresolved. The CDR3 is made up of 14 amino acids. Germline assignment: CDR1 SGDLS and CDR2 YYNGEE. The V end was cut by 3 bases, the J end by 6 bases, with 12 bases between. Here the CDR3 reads CASSGTPVDEKLFF. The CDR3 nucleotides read TGTGCCAGCAGCGGGACTCCGGTTGATGAAAAACTGTTTTTT.

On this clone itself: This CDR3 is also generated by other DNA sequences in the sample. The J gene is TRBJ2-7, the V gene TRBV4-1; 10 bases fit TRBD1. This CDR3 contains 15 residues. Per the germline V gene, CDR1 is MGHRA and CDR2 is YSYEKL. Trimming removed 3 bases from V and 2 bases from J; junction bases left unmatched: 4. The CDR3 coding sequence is TGCGCCAGCAGCCAGCCGGGACAGGGGACCTACGAGCAGTACTTC. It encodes CASSQPGQGTYEQYF.

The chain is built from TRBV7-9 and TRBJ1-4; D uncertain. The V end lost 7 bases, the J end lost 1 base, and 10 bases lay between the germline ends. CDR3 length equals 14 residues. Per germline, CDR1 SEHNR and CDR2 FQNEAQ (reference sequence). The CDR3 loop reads CASTLAGTNEKLFF. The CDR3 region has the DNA TGTGCCAGCACTCTGGCCGGAACTAATGAAAAACTGTTTTTT.

The CDR3, as DNA: TGTGCCAGCAGTCCTCGAGGGGGGCCCTACGAGCAGTACTTC. Protein product: CASSPRGGPYEQYF. The chain has TRBV5-5 and TRBJ2-7; D tentatively fits TRBD1 or TRBD2 (6 bases each). V was clipped by 5 bases and J by 2 bases, with 14 bases between them. CDR1 SGHKS and CDR2 YYEKEE come from the germline V gene (reference sequence). The CDR3 has 14 amino acids.

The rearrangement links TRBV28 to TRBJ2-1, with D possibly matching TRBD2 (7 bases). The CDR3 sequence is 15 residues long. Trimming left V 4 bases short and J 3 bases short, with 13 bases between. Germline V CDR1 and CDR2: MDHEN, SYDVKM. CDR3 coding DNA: TGTGCCAGCAGTTGGGACAAGCGGGGCTACAATGAGCAGTTCTTC. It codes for CASSWDKRGYNEQFF.

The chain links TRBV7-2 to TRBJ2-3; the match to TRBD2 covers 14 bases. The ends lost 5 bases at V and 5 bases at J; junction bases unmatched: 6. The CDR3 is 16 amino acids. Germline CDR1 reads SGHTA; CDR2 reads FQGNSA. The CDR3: CASSQTSGRVGDTQYF. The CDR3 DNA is TGTGCCAGCAGCCAGACTAGCGGGAGGGTCGGAGATACGCAGTATTTT.

CDR3 in amino acids: CASSDGGSKDTQYF. In nucleotides, the CDR3 is TGCGCCAGCAGTGATGGCGGGAGTAAGGATACGCAGTATTTT. The rearrangement joins TRBV10-1 to TRBJ2-3; the match to TRBD2 covers 7 bases. Germline trimming cut 3 bases from V and 6 bases from J; bases unmatched to any gene: 6. CDR1 and CDR2 from the germline V gene are WNHNN and SYGVQD (reference sequence). The CDR3 has 14 residues.